The 7 T cell receptor beta chains below all came from one sample that was sequenced in a study of PD-1 blockade in classical Hodgkin lymphoma. The method was immunoSEQ multiplex PCR; TCRdb's version includes in-frame clones alone and lacks a portion of them. The table records more than 20,000 clones, around 80% of them present only once. Time point denoted: cycle 4 day 1 (C4D1), after 5 to 7 weeks of nivolumab. After autologous stem cell transplantation all patients relapsed, and prior brentuximab vedotin exposure differed between cohorts. Sequencing used peripheral blood mononuclear cells (PBMCs), obtained before the fourth cycle of nivolumab. These receptors were obtained from a human donor with classical Hodgkin lymphoma.

J is TRBJ2-1 and V is TRBV21-1. TRBV21-1 corresponds to a pseudogene. The CDR3 covers 19 residues. The DNA of the CDR3 is TGTGCCAGCAGCAAAGGGGTGATCGGTAGAAAGGGACGATACAATGAGCAGTTCTTC. Protein: CASSKGVIGRKGRYNEQFF.

The chain uses TRBV7-2 and TRBJ1-6; D is uncertain. From germline, CDR1 is SGHTA and CDR2 FQGNSA. Trimming took 1 base from V and 6 from J, leaving 7 bases between them. The CDR3 loop spans 14 amino acids. The CDR3 region is CASSLDGINSPLHF. Written as DNA, the CDR3 is TGTGCCAGCAGCTTAGACGGTATTAATTCACCCCTCCACTTT.

The V gene is TRBV9, the J gene TRBJ2-7; TRBD1 matches 8 bases. With 0 bases clipped from V and 2 bases from J, the junction kept 1 base outside the gene matches. This CDR3 region has 14 residues. CDR1 and CDR2 from the germline V gene are SGDLS and YYNGEE. CDR3 nucleotides: TGTGCCAGCAGCGTAGACAGGGGGACCTACGAGCAGTACTTC. This sequence encodes CASSVDRGTYEQYF. Full variable domain (rest looked up from reference TRBV9 and TRBJ2-7): DSGVTQTPKHLITATGQRVTLRCSPRSGDLSVYWYQQSLDQGLQFLIQYYNGEERAKGNILERFSAQQFPDLHSELNLSSLELGDSALYFCASSVDRGTYEQYFGPGTRLTVT.

The V and J genes are TRBV7-9 and TRBJ2-1; maybe TRBD2 (5 bases). Trimming stripped 3 bases from V and 7 bases from J, with 7 bases between. This CDR3 comprises 12 residues. Germline V lookup: CDR1 SEHNR, CDR2 FQNEAQ (reference sequence). The CDR3 loop is CASSFTGNEQFF. The CDR3 region has the DNA TGTGCCAGCAGCTTTACGGGGAATGAGCAGTTCTTC.

By share, this clone counts as medium-sized. V is TRBV27 and J is TRBJ1-2, with D uncertain. The CDR3 runs 14 residues. Trimming took 4 bases from V and 4 from J, leaving 13 bases between them. The germline V gene encodes CDR1 MNHEY and CDR2 SMNVEV (reference sequence). The CDR3 loop reads CASSSISIPYGYTF. The DNA for the CDR3 is TGTGCCAGCAGTTCCATCAGTATTCCCTATGGCTACACCTTC.

The V call is TRBV7-2, the J call TRBJ2-3, with 9 bases fitting TRBD2. V shed 3 bases, J shed 4 bases, and the junction held 2 bases outside the gene matches. Looked up from germline, CDR1 is SGHTA and CDR2 is FQGNSA. This CDR3 contains 14 residues. The CDR3 DNA sequence: TGTGCCAGCAGCTTGCGGGGGGGCCCAGATACGCAGTATTTT. Translating it yields CASSLRGGPDTQYF.

The genes are TRBV7-9 and TRBJ1-5, with 8 bases lining up with TRBD1. The CDR3 loop spans 13 amino acids. Germline V CDR1 and CDR2: SEHNR, FQNEAQ (reference sequence). J was trimmed by 7 bases and V by 5 bases; bases with no gene match: 4. CDR3 coding DNA: TGTGCCAGCAGCCGGACAGGGAACCAGCCCCAGCATTTT. It yields the protein CASSRTGNQPQHF. The variable domain in full, with the rest retrieved from reference TRBV7-9 and TRBJ1-5, is DTGVSQNPRHKITKRGQNVTFRCDPISEHNRLYWYRQTLGQGPEFLTYFQNEAQLEKSRLLSDRFSAERPKGSFSTLEIQRTEQGDSAMYLCASSRTGNQPQHFGDGTRLSIL.